Listed below are T cell receptor beta chains from one sample, sequenced in a study of OX40 agonist ivuxolimab in advanced cancers. Some clones are missing from TCRdb's copy, which holds only in-frame ones; the method was immunoSEQ multiplex PCR. The repertoire holds approximately 69,000 clones, with 80% to 90% as singletons. This sample comprised CD4+ or CD8+ T cells sorted from blood, obtained in a trial of the OX40 agonist ivuxolimab. All receptors come from an adult with an advanced solid tumor such as melanoma, head and neck, liver or kidney cancer. Both conserved end residues are part of each CDR3. A D gene is named only where the DNA matches it firmly. Clone size is not always given. Where it is, it says once, few, many or a class for expanded clones.

TRBV5-5	11	NA	NA	TRBJ2-7	TGTGCCAGCAGCTTAGACTACGAGCAGTACTTC	CASSLDYEQYF
TRBV4-1	17	TRBD1	NA	TRBJ2-2	TGCGCCAGCAGCCAATTGGGACGGGACAGGGGTCCCGGGGAGCTGTTTTTT	CASSQLGRDRGPGELFF
TRBV4-3	15	NA	NA	TRBJ2-2	TGCGCCAGCAGCCAACAAGCGGCGAACACCGGGGAGCTGTTTTTT	CASSQQAANTGELFF
TRBV10-1	16	TRBD2	NA	TRBJ2-1	TGCGCCAGCAGTGAGAGTTCAGCGGGACCTTACAATGAGCAGTTCTTC	CASSESSAGPYNEQFF
TRBV19	15	TRBD2	NA	TRBJ2-7	TGTGCCAGTAGTATAGATCACGGGAGGATCTACGAGCAGTACTTC	CASSIDHGRIYEQYF
TRBV11-2	14	NA	once	TRBJ2-4	TGTGCCAGCAGCTTAGATCTACAGGGCGGCATTCAGTACTTC	CASSLDLQGGIQYF
TRBV4-3	13	NA	once	TRBJ2-4	TGCGCCAGCAGCCAAGAGACGATGGGCATTCAGTACTTC	CASSQETMGIQYF
TRBV5-4	15	NA	NA	TRBJ2-1	TGTGCCAGCAGCTGGGATGCGGCTTCTTACAATGAGCAGTTCTTC	CASSWDAASYNEQFF
TRBV19	12	TRBD1	NA	TRBJ1-2	TGTGCCAGTAGTCCGGCAGGGGGACGCTACACCTTC	CASSPAGGRYTF
TRBV28	17	TRBD2	NA	TRBJ2-3	TGTGCCAGCAGTTCGACGGGACTAGCGATTAGCACAGATACGCAGTATTTT	CASSSTGLAISTDTQYF
TRBV7-8	15	TRBD2	NA	TRBJ2-5	TGTGCCAGCAGCTTCCCTAGCGGGAGGAGGGAGACCCAGTACTTC	CASSFPSGRRETQYF
TRBV18	13	NA	few	TRBJ1-1	TGTGCCAGCTCACGTCTCCTTAACACTGAAGCTTTCTTT	CASSRLLNTEAFF
TRBV7-9	13	TRBD2	NA	TRBJ2-1	TGTGCCAGCAGGTATAGCGGGAGGAATGAGCAGTTCTTC	CASRYSGRNEQFF
TRBV19	17	NA	NA	TRBJ1-3	TGTGCCAGTAGTATAGAAGGCCCTACGATTTCTGGAAACACCATATATTTT	CASSIEGPTISGNTIYF
TRBV30	12	NA	NA	TRBJ1-6	TGTGCCTGGGCAACAGGGATGGCACCCCTCCACTTT	CAWATGMAPLHF
TRBV15	17	TRBD1	NA	TRBJ1-5	TGTGCCACCAGCACCCGGACAGGACCTAATAGCAATCAGCCCCAGCATTTT	CATSTRTGPNSNQPQHF
TRBV7-9	15	NA	NA	TRBJ1-1	TGTGCCAGCAGCACCGGGACCCGAGGGAACACTGAAGCTTTCTTT	CASSTGTRGNTEAFF
TRBV2	13	TRBD1	few	TRBJ1-1	TGTGCCAGCAGTCAGACAGGGGACACTGAAGCTTTCTTT	CASSQTGDTEAFF
TRBV7-6	17	TRBD1	NA	TRBJ2-5	TGTGCCAGCAGCTTAGCCTACGGGACAGGGGGTGAGGAGACCCAGTACTTC	CASSLAYGTGGEETQYF
TRBV11-2	17	TRBD2	once	TRBJ2-7	TGTGCCAGCAGCTTAGACCTTTCGGGACTACCGACCGACGAGCAGTACTTC	CASSLDLSGLPTDEQYF
TRBV19	17	TRBD2	NA	TRBJ2-3	TGTGCCAGTAGTAAAAGCGGGGGGAAGTCTAGCACAGATACGCAGTATTTT	CASSKSGGKSSTDTQYF
TRBV30	13	NA	NA	TRBJ1-1	TGTGCCTGGAGCCGGGGACTGGGCACTGAAGCTTTCTTT	CAWSRGLGTEAFF
TRBV7-2	13	NA	NA	TRBJ1-5	TGTGCCAGCAGCTTCGGGGGTAATCAGCCCCAGCATTTT	CASSFGGNQPQHF
TRBV28	15	TRBD2	once	TRBJ2-5	TGTGCCAGCAGTAAAGGACTAGCGGGGGGGGAGACCCAGTACTTC	CASSKGLAGGETQYF
TRBV19	17	TRBD1	NA	TRBJ2-1	TGTGCCAGTAGTTCGAGGGGGCCCATGGGTTCCTACAATGAGCAGTTCTTC	CASSSRGPMGSYNEQFF
TRBV5-4	16	TRBD1	NA	TRBJ1-1	TGTGCCAGCAGCCCCTTTAGAGGACAGGGGAGCACTGAAGCTTTCTTT	CASSPFRGQGSTEAFF
TRBV5-4	13	NA	NA	TRBJ1-2	TGTGCCAGCAGCGGGCATCAGCCCTATGGCTACACCTTC	CASSGHQPYGYTF
TRBV5-6	14	NA	few	TRBJ1-4	TGTGCCAGCAGCCCCCCGGGACCGCGGGAAAAACTGTTTTTT	CASSPPGPREKLFF
TRBV28	15	NA	few	TRBJ1-5	TGTGCCAGCAGTCGGACACGGTATAGCAATCAGCCCCAGCATTTT	CASSRTRYSNQPQHF
TRBV2	18	NA	NA	TRBJ2-6	TGTGCCAGCAGTGGGTTCCGGGACACTCTCTCTGGGGCCAACGTCCTGACTTTC	CASSGFRDTLSGANVLTF
TRBV5-4	14	NA	NA	TRBJ2-7	TGTGCCAGCAGCTTGGACCGGGTCTCCTACGAGCAGTACTTC	CASSLDRVSYEQYF
TRBV28	15	NA	once	TRBJ1-4	TGTGCCAGCAGCGGCGGTCCTGGTCGTCATGAAAAACTGTTTTTT	CASSGGPGRHEKLFF
TRBV2	13	NA	once	TRBJ1-3	TGTGCCAGCACGTATAGGGCTGGAAACACCATATATTTT	CASTYRAGNTIYF
TRBV5-1	13	TRBD1	NA	TRBJ2-1	TGCGCCAGCAGCCCGGGACAGGGGTTTGAGCAGTTCTTC	CASSPGQGFEQFF
TRBV15	15	NA	NA	TRBJ2-7	TGTGCCACCAGCAGAGATAAGGGGGGTCACTACGAGCAGTACTTC	CATSRDKGGHYEQYF
TRBV2	12	NA	NA	TRBJ1-5	TGTGCCAGCAGCGGGGGGGACCAGCCCCAGCATTTT	CASSGGDQPQHF
TRBV30	16	TRBD1	NA	TRBJ1-2	TGTGCCTGGAGTTTTGGACAGGGGGCTATAGGCTATGGCTACACCTTC	CAWSFGQGAIGYGYTF
TRBV2	15	NA	NA	TRBJ2-2	TGTGCCAGCAGCGCCCGGGCGGCGAACACCGGGGAGCTGTTTTTT	CASSARAANTGELFF
TRBV9	15	NA	NA	TRBJ2-2	TGTGCCAGCGGCAGAGGGGCGGCTCTCCGGGGGGAGCTGTTTTTT	CASGRGAALRGELFF
TRBV5-6	15	TRBD1	NA	TRBJ1-4	TGTGCCAGCAGCACCTGGGACAGGGGAAATGAAAAACTGTTTTTT	CASSTWDRGNEKLFF
TRBV2	14	NA	NA	TRBJ2-2	TGTGCCAGCATCCCAGGGGAGAACACCGGGGAGCTGTTTTTT	CASIPGENTGELFF
TRBV18	12	NA	NA	TRBJ2-1	TGTGCCAGCTCACCACCAGAATCTGAGCAGTTCTTC	CASSPPESEQFF
TRBV7-6	14	NA	once	TRBJ2-2	TGTGCCAGCAGCTTATCAGACGGCACCGGGGAGCTGTTTTTT	CASSLSDGTGELFF
TRBV28	15	TRBD1	NA	TRBJ2-7	TGTGCCAGCAGAACTACCGGGACAGGAGACTACGAGCAGTACTTC	CASRTTGTGDYEQYF
TRBV5-6	13	NA	NA	TRBJ1-5	TGTGCCAGCAGCACCGGGCGGAATCAGCCCCAGCATTTT	CASSTGRNQPQHF
TRBV10-1	14	TRBD1	NA	TRBJ2-7	TGCGCCAGCAGTGGAACAGGGGGCCCGTCCGAGCAGTACTTC	CASSGTGGPSEQYF
TRBV19	16	NA	NA	TRBJ2-1	TGTGCCAGTAGTATAGGGACAGCGAGCTCCTACAATGAGCAGTTCTTC	CASSIGTASSYNEQFF
TRBV19	12	NA	NA	TRBJ2-7	TGTGCCAGTAGCGGACAGAACTACGAGCAGTACTTC	CASSGQNYEQYF
TRBV14	13	NA	NA	TRBJ2-6	TGTGCCAGCACCTTCTCTGGGGCCAACGTCCTGACTTTC	CASTFSGANVLTF
TRBV4-1	17	TRBD2	NA	TRBJ2-7	TGCGCCAGCAGCCAAGAAGGGAGCGGGAGGCGGACCTACGAGCAGTACTTC	CASSQEGSGRRTYEQYF
TRBV5-6	14	NA	once	TRBJ1-3	TGTGCCAGCAGCTTCAGGGTTGCCGGAAACACCATATATTTT	CASSFRVAGNTIYF
TRBV7-2	14	TRBD2	once	TRBJ2-7	TGTGCCAGCAACAGACTAGCGGGAGGTGGCGAGCAGTACTTC	CASNRLAGGGEQYF
TRBV4-1	16	NA	once	TRBJ1-1	TGCGCCAGCAGCCAAGATAAGGGACACCGAGACCCTGAAGCTTTCTTT	CASSQDKGHRDPEAFF
TRBV7-6	17	NA	NA	TRBJ2-1	TGTGCCAGCAGCTTCTCGTCAGCCTTATTCTCCTACAATGAGCAGTTCTTC	CASSFSSALFSYNEQFF
TRBV6-5	14	NA	NA	TRBJ1-3	TGTGCCAGCAAACGGTCAGGGGATAGCTACACCATATATTTT	CASKRSGDSYTIYF
TRBV5-1	13	NA	few	TRBJ2-5	TGCGCCAGCTCCGGCGTGGGGCAAGAGACCCAGTACTTC	CASSGVGQETQYF
TRBV7-9	14	NA	NA	TRBJ1-4	TGTGCCAGCAGCTTAGCGCTGGGTGGTGAAAAACTGTTTTTT	CASSLALGGEKLFF